Detailed here is one T cell receptor (beta chain). Its target is not known. Across several immunoSEQ plates, the genomic DNA of each subset was split evenly. Repertoires were generated with immunoSEQ multiplex PCR, while TCRdb's copy carries only in-frame clones and drops some. The repertoire holds 1.5 million to 2.5 million clones, with just under 95% as singletons. The sample is drawn from a study of shared clonotypes between healthy human individuals. This CDR3 is 16 amino acids long. Germline CDR1 and CDR2: LGHNA and YNFKEQ. The V segment lost 4 bases and the J segment 3 bases; nucleotides outside the gene matches: 7. The naive CD8 population came from CD45RO-negative cells selected for CCR7, without terminally differentiated effector memory CD45RA+ cells. Study-wide points: Large depth notwithstanding, sorted-subset sequencing proved incomplete by rarefaction.

This TCR was sampled from a man aged 18 to 29 in good health. Sequenced material: naive CD8+ T cells sorted from blood. This rearrangement joins TRBV4-2 to TRBJ2-2; TRBD1 matches 8 bases. For the CDR3, the DNA is TGTGCCAGCAGCCCTATCGAACAGGGGGACACCGGGGAGCTGTTTTTT. It specifies CASSPIEQGDTGELFF.